What follows are 10 T cell receptor beta chains derived from one specimen sequenced in a study of human T cells and chemical hapten exposure. In TCRdb, the RACE reads were re-called with MiXCR into one record per CDR3 protein. The table lists approximately 69,000 distinct CDR3 sequences, about a tenth of them singletons. The time point here: patch test 2, 6 weeks after DPC sensitization. Specified treatment: therapeutic diphenylcyclopropenone sensitization with weekly scalp DPC. The sequencing here drew on whole blood, taken in connection with sensitization to the hapten diphenylcyclopropenone (DPC). The receptors here all came from a woman aged 45-59 years with alopecia areata. Some clones in this sample may be carry-over from other donors' samples.

This clonotype was counted between two and nine times. The rearrangement uses TRBV6-5 and TRBJ1-3; 7 nucleotides match TRBD1. Losses at the gene ends were 4 bases for V and 2 bases for J; bases not matched to a gene: 5. Looked up from germline, CDR1 is MNHEY and CDR2 is SVGAGI. The CDR3 length is 15 residues. This CDR3 reads CASSSSTGAGNTIYF. In DNA, the CDR3 is TGTGCCAGCAGTTCTTCTACAGGGGCTGGAAACACCATATATTTT.

This clonotype came up a few times. The chain has TRBV6-6 and TRBJ2-2, with TRBD1 identical over 8 bases. CDR1 is MNHNY and CDR2 is SVGAGI in the germline V gene (reference sequence). J lost 4 bases, V lost 6 bases, and 7 bases had no gene match. The CDR3 runs 15 residues. The CDR3 loop is CASSARTGGTGELFF. CDR3 nucleotide sequence: TGTGCCAGCAGCGCTAGAACAGGGGGCACCGGGGAGCTGTTTTTT.

This clonotype occurred a few times. This sequence joins TRBV29-1 and TRBJ2-5, with a possible D match to TRBD2 (5 bases). V was trimmed by 4 bases and J by 5 bases, leaving 8 bases between them. The CDR3 is 11 residues long. The germline CDR1 and CDR2 sequences are SQVTM and ANQGSEA. CDR3: CSVVAMETQYF. As DNA, the CDR3 is TGCAGCGTTGTAGCGATGGAGACCCAGTACTTC.

This clonotype has more than one count but fewer than ten. The chain uses TRBV5-1 and TRBJ2-3, with 8 bases fitting TRBD1. The V gene end was trimmed by 3 bases and the J gene end by 3 bases; junction bases not matched to a gene: 3. CDR1 and CDR2 from the germline V gene are SGHRS and YFSETQ. The CDR3 length is 14 residues. The CDR3 DNA sequence: TGCGCCAGCAGCTCCGGACAGGGTACAGATACGCAGTATTTT. It yields the protein CASSSGQGTDTQYF.

This clonotype appeared many times. The genes are TRBV20-1 and TRBJ2-7; no clear D. This CDR3 contains 14 residues. CDR1 is DFQATT, CDR2 SNEGSKA, per germline (reference sequence). Trimming stripped 0 bases from V and 5 bases from J, with 14 bases between. The CDR3 loop reads CSARDNRILHEQYF. Written as DNA, the CDR3 is TGCAGTGCTAGAGATAACAGAATTCTCCACGAGCAGTACTTC.

This clonotype has ten or more counts. V gene TRBV5-1 combines with J gene TRBJ2-3; unclear D gene. Trimming removed 1 base from V and 2 bases from J, with 11 bases in between. There are 15 residues in the CDR3. Germline CDR1 is SGHRS and CDR2 is YFSETQ. CDR3 sequence (DNA): TGCGCCAGCAGCTTGAGTTTGTCAGCCACAGATACGCAGTATTTT. Translation: CASSLSLSATDTQYF.

This clonotype was recorded many times. V gene TRBV6-1 combines with J gene TRBJ2-3; no definite D call. The CDR3 extends over 16 amino acids. V lost 6 bases and J lost 3, with 19 bases in between. Germline V gene lookup returns CDR1 MNHNS and CDR2 SASEGT. In DNA form, the CDR3 reads TGTGCCAGCAGGGACCACGCAAGGGTGGTTACAGATACGCAGTATTTT. Protein: CASRDHARVVTDTQYF.

In its sample, this clonotype was seen many times. The chain carries TRBV29-1 and TRBJ2-2; D is unresolved. The CDR3 is 12 amino acids. Per germline, CDR1 SQVTM and CDR2 ANQGSEA. V lost 5 bases, J lost 1 base, and 5 bases lay in between. This CDR3 is CSVYRNTGELFF. CDR3 nucleotide sequence: TGCAGCGTTTACAGGAACACCGGGGAGCTGTTTTTT.

This clonotype was picked up many times. No conserved phenylalanine or tryptophan ends this CDR3, so it is likely a read error. No DNA is shown, since the ends of the CDR3 on it are uncertain; the CDR3 is the one TCRdb lists. The chain links TRBV6-4 to TRBJ2-7; the table's TRBD1 call for D was not verified on the DNA. Germline V gives CDR1 MRHNA, CDR2 SNTAGT. The length of the CDR3 is 11 amino acids, counting both ends. CDR3 sequence reads: CASSDEGTGRI.

This clonotype showed up just a few times. V and J are TRBV29-1 and TRBJ2-3; no reliable D call. From germline, CDR1 is SQVTM and CDR2 ANQGSEA. CDR3 length: 11 residues. V was pared by 6 bases and J by 5 bases, with 9 bases between. The CDR3 here is CSVNVGDTQYF. The CDR3 nucleotides read TGCAGCGTGAATGTAGGAGATACGCAGTATTTT.